Below are 30 T cell receptor beta chains sequenced from a single sample in a study of CD8+ T cells in alopecia areata. Treatment meaning: oral pan-JAK inhibitor, 5-10 mg twice daily. It was cDNA, reverse transcribed from extracted RNA, that served as the sequencing template. Assay: immunoSEQ multiplex PCR; the TCRdb copy retains only in-frame clones and omits some. The table includes 200,000 or so clones, nearly 60% detected once. This specimen consisted of CD4+ T cells sorted from blood, obtained at week 24, from a patient treated with tofacitinib. The receptor source for this set is a human donor with alopecia areata.

This clone was found a few times. The chain recombines TRBV10-3 with TRBJ2-7; 11 bases align to TRBD2. CDR3 length: 15 residues. Looked up from germline, CDR1 is ENHRY and CDR2 is SYGVKD. V was clipped by 6 bases and J by 5 bases; unmatched bases: 9. The CDR3 is CAISPTSGISDEQYF. Here the CDR3 DNA reads TGTGCCATCAGCCCGACTAGCGGGATTTCCGACGAGCAGTACTTC.

Only a few counts were recorded for this clone. This CDR3 is CASRQGQGRTDTQYF. CDR3 DNA sequence: TGTGCCAGCAGACAGGGACAGGGACGCACAGATACGCAGTATTTT. V usage is TRBV9 and J usage is TRBJ2-3; 9 nucleotides line up with TRBD1. Germline loops: CDR1 SGDLS, CDR2 YYNGEE. CDR3 length: 15 residues. V was clipped by 5 bases and J by 1 base; unmatched bases: 5.

V is TRBV5-1 and J is TRBJ2-5; TRBD2 aligns across 7 bases. V shed 8 bases, J shed 4 bases, and the junction held 8 bases outside the gene matches. This CDR3 comprises 13 residues. The germline V gene encodes CDR1 SGHRS and CDR2 YFSETQ. This chain's CDR3 is CASYGLVGETQYF. As DNA, the CDR3 is TGCGCCAGTTACGGACTAGTAGGAGAGACCCAGTACTTC.

CDR3 protein: CASSRRAAGYGYTF. In DNA, the CDR3 is TGTGCCAGCAGCCGCAGGGCGGCCGGCTATGGCTACACCTTC. This chain uses TRBV9 with TRBJ1-2, with D perhaps matching TRBD1 (5 bases). Trimming removed 4 bases at V and 4 bases at J, with 14 bases between. The germline CDR1 and CDR2 sequences are SGDLS and YYNGEE. The CDR3 consists of 14 residues.

The chain combines TRBV29-1 with TRBJ1-2; D is perhaps TRBD1 (5 bases). Trimming pared 7 bases from V and 4 bases from J, leaving 19 bases between. Germline V CDR1 and CDR2: SQVTM, ANQGSEA. This CDR3 has 14 residues. This CDR3 reads CSARSPGIAYGYTF. CDR3 nucleotide sequence: TGCAGCGCTAGGAGTCCAGGGATCGCCTATGGCTACACCTTC.

The CDR3 region is CASSPLAGVINEQFF. The CDR3 coding sequence is TGTGCCAGCAGTCCACTAGCGGGAGTTATTAATGAGCAGTTCTTC. The genes are TRBV28 and TRBJ2-1; 11 bases align to TRBD2. V was pared by 5 bases and J by 7 bases, with 7 bases of the junction left unmatched. Germline-derived CDR1 and CDR2 are MDHEN and SYDVKM. The CDR3 is 15 amino acids.

The chain couples TRBV10-3 to TRBJ2-7; 10 bases match TRBD1. This CDR3 has 16 amino acids. Looked up from germline, CDR1 is ENHRY and CDR2 is SYGVKD. The junction had 11 bases not matched to a gene; V was cut back by 6 bases and J by 3 bases. The CDR3 reads CAIRKDRGSVDYEQYF. For the CDR3, the DNA is TGTGCCATCAGGAAGGACAGGGGGAGTGTTGACTACGAGCAGTACTTC.

With respect to this clone: The sample has other DNA sequences that encode this CDR3 too. This chain links TRBV2 with TRBJ2-5; D is unresolved. The CDR3 length is 13 residues. Per the germline V gene, CDR1 is SNHLY and CDR2 is FYNNEI. V dropped 4 bases and J dropped 2 bases, with 8 bases sitting between them. In nucleotides, the CDR3 is TGTGCCAGCAGTGTCCAGATACAAGAGACCCAGTACTTC. It encodes CASSVQIQETQYF. Together with reference TRBV2 and TRBJ2-5, the CDR3 gives the full variable domain: EPEVTQTPSHQVTQMGQEVILRCVPISNHLYFYWYRQILGQKVEFLVSFYNNEISEKSEIFDDQFSVERPDGSNFTLKIRSTKLEDSAMYFCASSVQIQETQYFGPGTRLLVL.

This clone was counted a few times. The chain recombines TRBV7-7 with TRBJ2-5, with a weak D call TRBD1 (6 bases). The germline CDR1 and CDR2 sequences are SSHAT and FNYEAQ (reference sequence). V lost 5 bases and J 5 bases, leaving 15 bases between the germline ends. This CDR3 contains 14 residues. CDR3: CASSALTGIETQYF. Here the CDR3 DNA reads TGTGCCAGCAGCGCGCTAACAGGGATTGAGACCCAGTACTTC.

CDR3: CASSQAGGGWASGYTF. The DNA of the CDR3 is TGCGCCAGCAGCCAAGCCGGGGGGGGCTGGGCGTCTGGCTACACCTTC. V is TRBV4-1 and J is TRBJ1-2, with D possibly TRBD1 on 6 matching bases. Germline V CDR1 and CDR2: MGHRA, YSYEKL. The length of the CDR3 is 16 residues. The germline V and J ends were trimmed by 1 base and 7 bases, with 19 bases remaining between them.

This clone has a handful of counts. Within the sample, other DNA sequences also encode this same CDR3. V is TRBV20-1 and J is TRBJ2-7; D is unclear. CDR1 and CDR2 (germline): DFQATT, SNEGSKA (reference sequence). Trimming took off 5 bases at V and 0 bases at J, with 2 bases between the two ends. The CDR3 has 10 residues. The CDR3 nucleotides read TGCAGTGCTGGCTCCTACGAGCAGTACTTC. Amino acid sequence: CSAGSYEQYF.

V and J are TRBV5-1 and TRBJ2-7, with TRBD1 as a possible D gene (6 bases). The germline V and J ends were trimmed by 4 bases and 5 bases, with 28 bases remaining between them. Per germline, CDR1 SGHRS and CDR2 YFSETQ. The CDR3 sequence is 18 residues long. CDR3 in amino acids: CASSTIKPGTGRVDEQYF. CDR3 DNA sequence: TGCGCCAGCAGCACTATAAAACCCGGAACAGGGCGAGTGGACGAGCAGTACTTC. Full variable domain (rest looked up from reference TRBV5-1 and TRBJ2-7): KAGVTQTPRYLIKTRGQQVTLSCSPISGHRSVSWYQQTPGQGLQFLFEYFSETQRNKGNFPGRFSGRQFSNSRSEMNVSTLELGDSALYLCASSTIKPGTGRVDEQYFGPGTRLTVT.

This chain uses TRBV25-1 with TRBJ1-2; weak D call: TRBD1 (5 bases). The CDR3 totals 13 residues. CDR1 and CDR2 (germline): MGHDK, SYGVNS. V was shortened by 2 bases and J by 5 bases, with 9 bases between the two germline ends. CDR3 sequence: CASSEQGFYGYTF. Written as DNA, the CDR3 is TGTGCCAGCAGTGAACAGGGATTTTATGGCTACACCTTC.

V gene TRBV27 combines with J gene TRBJ2-5; tentative D call: TRBD1 (6 bases). V lost 5 bases and J lost 4, with 11 bases in between. This CDR3 spans 13 amino acids. Germline-derived CDR1 and CDR2 are MNHEY and SMNVEV (reference sequence). The chain's CDR3 is CASSSYRVETQYF. The CDR3 bases are TGTGCCAGCAGTAGCTACAGGGTAGAGACCCAGTACTTC.

The gene calls are TRBV9 and TRBJ2-3; D is ambiguous. CDR3 length: 12 amino acids. The ends were cut back, 0 bases at V and 5 bases at J, with 4 bases in the middle. Germline V gene lookup returns CDR1 SGDLS and CDR2 YYNGEE. CDR3 in amino acids: CASSVVVDTQYF. DNA for the CDR3: TGTGCCAGCAGCGTAGTGGTAGATACGCAGTATTTT. Full variable domain (remainder filled in from reference TRBV9 and TRBJ2-3): DSGVTQTPKHLITATGQRVTLRCSPRSGDLSVYWYQQSLDQGLQFLIQYYNGEERAKGNILERFSAQQFPDLHSELNLSSLELGDSALYFCASSVVVDTQYFGPGTRLTVL.

The genes are TRBV18 and TRBJ2-6, with D unclear. The CDR3 has 14 amino acids. V shed 4 bases and J shed 0 bases, with 4 bases lying between them. CDR1 and CDR2 (germline): KGHSH, LQKENI. The DNA for the CDR3 is TGTGCCAGCTCACGAATCTCTGGGGCCAACGTCCTGACTTTC. Its protein is CASSRISGANVLTF.

The rearrangement joins TRBV5-1 to TRBJ2-5, with TRBD2 matching 8 bases. The CDR3 runs to 16 residues. V lost 0 bases, J lost 5 bases, and 9 bases stayed unmatched. Germline V gene lookup returns CDR1 SGHRS and CDR2 YFSETQ. The CDR3 coding sequence is TGCGCCAGCAGCTTGGCCGAGGGGACTAGTCAGGAGACCCAGTACTTC. Protein sequence: CASSLAEGTSQETQYF.

The chain combines TRBV4-3 with TRBJ2-7; the D gene is possibly TRBD2 (6 bases). Deletions cut 3 bases from V and 3 bases from J, with 24 bases between. The CDR3 loop spans 18 amino acids. Germline V lookup: CDR1 LGHNA, CDR2 YSLEER. CDR3 DNA: TGCGCCAGCAGCCAGCTCCTCCTTACGACTGGAGGGGTCTACGAGCAGTACTTC. Protein: CASSQLLLTTGGVYEQYF.

The rearrangement uses TRBV5-4 and TRBJ2-5; D is possibly TRBD1 or TRBD2 (5 bases each). V shed 5 bases and J shed 1 base, with 12 bases lying between them. From germline, CDR1 is SGHNT and CDR2 YYREEE (reference sequence). This CDR3 has 14 amino acids. The CDR3 region has the DNA TGTGCCAGCAGGTCCCGGGGCCTCCAAGAGACCCAGTACTTC. This translates into CASRSRGLQETQYF.

V gene TRBV29-1 combines with J gene TRBJ2-5; D ambiguous. Germline CDR1 and CDR2: SQVTM and ANQGSEA. V shed 4 bases and J shed 4 bases, with 16 bases lying between them. This CDR3 region has 14 residues. The CDR3 here is CSVAGPPNGETQYF. CDR3 nucleotide sequence: TGCAGCGTTGCCGGACCCCCAAACGGAGAGACCCAGTACTTC.

This clone was seen a single time. V and J are TRBV4-1 and TRBJ1-1; 8 nucleotides line up with TRBD1. In germline, CDR1 is MGHRA, CDR2 YSYEKL. CDR3 length: 17 amino acids. Trimming removed 2 bases from V and 4 bases from J; junction bases left unmatched: 12. Here the CDR3 DNA reads TGCGCCAGCAGCCAACCTTTTCGCAGGGGGCCGGGCACTGAAGCTTTCTTT. Its translation is CASSQPFRRGPGTEAFF.

This clone was detected only a few times. This chain links TRBV6-5 with TRBJ2-3, with TRBD1 as a possible D gene (5 bases). Germline V lookup: CDR1 MNHEY, CDR2 SVGAGI. This CDR3 region has 13 residues. The V and J ends lost 0 bases and 8 bases respectively, with 9 bases between them. The CDR3: CASSYSRQGTQYF. CDR3 DNA sequence: TGTGCCAGCAGTTACTCTAGGCAGGGTACGCAGTATTTT.

The genes are TRBV30 and TRBJ2-1, with a tentative D call TRBD1 (6 bases). With 3 bases removed from V and 5 bases from J, the gap between germline ends came to 11 bases. This CDR3 spans 13 amino acids. The germline V gene has CDR1 GTSNPN and CDR2 SVGIG (reference sequence). CDR3 loop: CAWRPGQNNEQFF. For the CDR3, the DNA is TGTGCCTGGAGGCCAGGACAGAACAATGAGCAGTTCTTC.

This clone was detected only once. J is TRBJ1-5 and V is TRBV6-6; a possible D gene is TRBD1 (5 bases). Trimming took 0 bases from V and 2 from J, leaving 8 bases between them. CDR3 length equals 15 residues. The germline CDR1 and CDR2 sequences are MNHNY and SVGAGI (reference sequence). CDR3 nucleotide sequence: TGTGCCAGCAGTTACTCCCAGGGAGGCAATCAGCCCCAGCATTTT. Its translation: CASSYSQGGNQPQHF.

V usage is TRBV28 and J usage is TRBJ2-1, with D unresolved. V lost 5 bases, J lost 14 bases, and 10 bases lay in between. Germline CDR1 is MDHEN and CDR2 is SYDVKM. The CDR3 runs to 10 residues. CDR3 protein: CASSLLVKFF. CDR3 DNA: TGTGCCAGCAGTCTCCTTGTGAAGTTCTTC.

The chain links TRBV6-5 to TRBJ2-2; 8 nucleotides match TRBD1. J lost 5 bases, V lost 6 bases, and 8 bases had no gene match. This CDR3 is built from 15 residues. CDR1 and CDR2 (germline): MNHEY, SVGAGI. In nucleotides, the CDR3 is TGTGCCAGCAGAACCGGGACAGGAGCTACCGGGGAGCTGTTTTTT. Translating gives CASRTGTGATGELFF.

V is TRBV25-1 and J is TRBJ2-7; perhaps TRBD1 as D (7 bases). The germline V gene encodes CDR1 MGHDK and CDR2 SYGVNS. V was trimmed by 5 bases and J by 7 bases, leaving 18 bases between them. The CDR3 runs 14 residues. The CDR3 DNA reads as TGTGCCAGCAGTCCGGCAGGGGGGACGCGGGAGCAGTACTTC. As protein: CASSPAGGTREQYF.

Only one count was recorded for this clone. The V gene is TRBV30, the J gene TRBJ2-7; D remains ambiguous. This CDR3 is 11 amino acids long. From germline, CDR1 is GTSNPN and CDR2 SVGIG (reference sequence). Trimming cost V 3 bases and J 3 bases, with 6 bases left between them. The CDR3 region has the DNA TGTGCCTGGAGGGATCACTACGAGCAGTACTTC. Protein product: CAWRDHYEQYF.

J is TRBJ1-6 and V is TRBV25-1; 9 bases line up with TRBD1. The junction had 1 base not matched to a gene; V was cut back by 4 bases and J by 6 bases. Germline lookup yields CDR1 MGHDK and CDR2 SYGVNS. The CDR3 sequence is 14 residues long. The CDR3, as DNA: TGTGCCAGCAGTGGACAGGGGGGTAATTCACCCCTCCACTTT. Protein sequence: CASSGQGGNSPLHF.

The chain uses TRBV27 and TRBJ2-2; 7 bases match TRBD2. Trimming took 5 bases from V and 2 from J; bases not matched to a gene: 17. CDR1 MNHEY and CDR2 SMNVEV come from the germline V gene (reference sequence). The length of the CDR3 is 19 residues. CDR3 amino acids: CASSTTGVAGVRNTGELFF. The CDR3 DNA is TGTGCCAGCAGTACCACCGGGGTGGCGGGAGTCCGAAACACCGGGGAGCTGTTTTTT.